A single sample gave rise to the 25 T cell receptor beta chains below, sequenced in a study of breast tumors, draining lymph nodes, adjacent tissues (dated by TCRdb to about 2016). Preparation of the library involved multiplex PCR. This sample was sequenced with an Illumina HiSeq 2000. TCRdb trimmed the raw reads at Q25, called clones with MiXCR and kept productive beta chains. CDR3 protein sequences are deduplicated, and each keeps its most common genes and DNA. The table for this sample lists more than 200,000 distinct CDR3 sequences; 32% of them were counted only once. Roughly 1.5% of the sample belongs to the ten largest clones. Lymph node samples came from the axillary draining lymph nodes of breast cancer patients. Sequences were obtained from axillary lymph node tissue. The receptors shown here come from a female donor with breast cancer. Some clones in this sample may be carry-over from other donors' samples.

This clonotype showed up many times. The CDR3 protein is CASSLGLRPSGNTIYF. In DNA, the CDR3 is TGTGCCAGCAGCTTAGGGCTGAGACCCTCTGGAAACACCATATATTTT. This chain uses TRBV7-2 with TRBJ1-3; D is unresolved. Germline CDR1 SGHTA, CDR2 FQGNSA. Trimming took 1 base from V and 0 from J, leaving 10 bases between them. There are 16 residues in the CDR3.

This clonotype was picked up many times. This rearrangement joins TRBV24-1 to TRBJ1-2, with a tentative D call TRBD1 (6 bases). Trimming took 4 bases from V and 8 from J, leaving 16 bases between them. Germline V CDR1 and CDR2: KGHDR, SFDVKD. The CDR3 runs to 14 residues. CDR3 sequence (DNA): TGTGCCACCAGTGACAGCCGGACAGTAGAAGGCTACACCTTC. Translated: CATSDSRTVEGYTF.

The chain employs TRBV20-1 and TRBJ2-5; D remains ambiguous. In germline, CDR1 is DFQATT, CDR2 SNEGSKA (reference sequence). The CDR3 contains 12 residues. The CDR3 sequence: CGVTEVQETQYF. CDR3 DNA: TGCGGTGTTACGGAAGTCCAAGAGACCCAGTACTTC.

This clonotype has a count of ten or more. CDR3 nucleotide sequence: TGTGCCAGCAGTTCCGCCGCAGGGGTTCCCCCCGGGGAGCTGTTTTTT. This encodes CASSSAAGVPPGELFF. The genes are TRBV12-3 or TRBV12-4 and TRBJ2-2; D possibly corresponds to TRBD1 (6 bases). The length of the CDR3 is 16 residues. V dropped 4 bases and J dropped 6 bases, with 18 bases sitting between them.

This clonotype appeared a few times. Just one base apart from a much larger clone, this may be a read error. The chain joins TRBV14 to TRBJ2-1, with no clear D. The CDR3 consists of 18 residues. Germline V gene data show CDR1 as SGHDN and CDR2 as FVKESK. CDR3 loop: CASSQDTMVPSSSNEQFF. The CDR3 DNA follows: TGTGCCAGCAGCCAAGATACGATGGTACCGAGCTCCTCCAATGAGCAGTTCTTC.

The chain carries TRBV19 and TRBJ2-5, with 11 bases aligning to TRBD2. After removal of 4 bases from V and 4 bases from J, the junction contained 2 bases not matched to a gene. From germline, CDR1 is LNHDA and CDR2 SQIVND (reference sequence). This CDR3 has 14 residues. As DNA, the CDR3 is TGTGCCAGTAGTAAAGGACTAGCGGGAGAGACCCAGTACTTC. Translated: CASSKGLAGETQYF. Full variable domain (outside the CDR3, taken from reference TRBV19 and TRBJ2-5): DGGITQSPKYLFRKEGQNVTLSCEQNLNHDAMYWYRQDPGQGLRLIYYSQIVNDFQKGDIAEGYSVSREKKESFPLTVTSAQKNPTAFYLCASSKGLAGETQYFGPGTRLLVL.

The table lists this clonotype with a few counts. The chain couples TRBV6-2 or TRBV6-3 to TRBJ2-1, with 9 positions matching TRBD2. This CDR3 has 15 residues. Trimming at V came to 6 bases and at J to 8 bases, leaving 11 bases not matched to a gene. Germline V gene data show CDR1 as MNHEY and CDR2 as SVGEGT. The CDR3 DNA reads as TGTGCCAGCAGCCGAGCGGGAGGACGAATGCATGAGCAGTTCTTC. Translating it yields CASSRAGGRMHEQFF.

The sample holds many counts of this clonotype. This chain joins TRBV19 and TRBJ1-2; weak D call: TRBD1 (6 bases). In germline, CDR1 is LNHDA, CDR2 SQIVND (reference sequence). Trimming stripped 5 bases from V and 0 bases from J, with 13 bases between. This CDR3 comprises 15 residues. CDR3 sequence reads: CASSLRTVTNYGYTF. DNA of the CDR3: TGTGCCAGTAGTTTAAGGACAGTTACTAACTATGGCTACACCTTC.

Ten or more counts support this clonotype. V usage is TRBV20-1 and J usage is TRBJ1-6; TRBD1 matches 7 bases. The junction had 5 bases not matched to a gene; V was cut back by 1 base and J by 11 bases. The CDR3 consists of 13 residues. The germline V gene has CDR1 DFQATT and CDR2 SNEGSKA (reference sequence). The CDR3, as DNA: TGCAGTGCTAGAGGAACAGGGGAGGCACCCCTCCACTTT. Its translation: CSARGTGEAPLHF.

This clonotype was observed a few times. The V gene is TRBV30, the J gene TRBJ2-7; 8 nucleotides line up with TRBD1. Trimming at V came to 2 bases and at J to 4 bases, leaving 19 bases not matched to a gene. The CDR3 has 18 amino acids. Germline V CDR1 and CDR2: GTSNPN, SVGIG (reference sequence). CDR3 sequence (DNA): TGTGCCTGGAGTCCCTACCGACAGGGGCCCGAGGGCTCTTACGAGCAGTACTTC. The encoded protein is CAWSPYRQGPEGSYEQYF.

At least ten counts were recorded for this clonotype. CDR3 sequence reads: CASNLQGTDTQYF. The CDR3, as DNA: TGTGCCAGCAATCTCCAGGGCACAGATACGCAGTATTTT. The J gene is TRBJ2-3, the V gene TRBV2; D gene unclear. V was clipped by 7 bases and J by 1 base, with 9 bases between them. Germline loops: CDR1 SNHLY, CDR2 FYNNEI. CDR3 length: 13 residues.

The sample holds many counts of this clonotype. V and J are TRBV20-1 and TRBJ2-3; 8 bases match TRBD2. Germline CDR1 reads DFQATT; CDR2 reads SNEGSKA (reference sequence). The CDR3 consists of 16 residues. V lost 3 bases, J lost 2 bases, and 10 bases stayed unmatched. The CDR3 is CSARDPGGPVTDTQYF. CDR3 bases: TGCAGTGCTAGGGATCCGGGAGGGCCCGTCACAGATACGCAGTATTTT.

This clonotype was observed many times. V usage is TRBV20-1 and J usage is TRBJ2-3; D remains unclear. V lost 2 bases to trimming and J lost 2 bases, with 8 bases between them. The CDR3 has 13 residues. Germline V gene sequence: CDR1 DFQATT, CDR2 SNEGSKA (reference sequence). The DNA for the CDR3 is TGCAGTGCTAGAAAAGGACCCACAGATACGCAGTATTTT. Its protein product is CSARKGPTDTQYF.

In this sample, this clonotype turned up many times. The CDR3 DNA reads as TGCGCCAGCAGCCAAGGGATTGGAGCTGAGCAGTTCTTC. Translating it yields CASSQGIGAEQFF. The chain couples TRBV4-1 to TRBJ2-1; D gene ambiguous. The germline CDR1 and CDR2 sequences are MGHRA and YSYEKL. Deletions cut 1 base from V and 9 bases from J, with 10 bases between. This CDR3 comprises 13 residues.

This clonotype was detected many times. In DNA, the CDR3 is TGTGCCAGCAGCCCTCTATACGATCGGGGCTACACCTTC. Encoded protein: CASSPLYDRGYTF. V gene TRBV3-1 combines with J gene TRBJ1-2; D call uncertain. The V gene lost 4 bases and the J gene lost 8 bases, with 14 bases spanning the gap. Germline lookup yields CDR1 LGHDT and CDR2 YNNKEL (reference sequence). CDR3 length equals 13 residues.

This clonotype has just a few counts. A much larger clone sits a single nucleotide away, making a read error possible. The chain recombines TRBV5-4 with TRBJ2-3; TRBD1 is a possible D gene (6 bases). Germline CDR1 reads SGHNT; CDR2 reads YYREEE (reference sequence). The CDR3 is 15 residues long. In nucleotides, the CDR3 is TGTGCCGGCAGCTTGGGGGCAGGGCGGACAGATACGCAGTATTTT. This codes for CAGSLGAGRTDTQYF.

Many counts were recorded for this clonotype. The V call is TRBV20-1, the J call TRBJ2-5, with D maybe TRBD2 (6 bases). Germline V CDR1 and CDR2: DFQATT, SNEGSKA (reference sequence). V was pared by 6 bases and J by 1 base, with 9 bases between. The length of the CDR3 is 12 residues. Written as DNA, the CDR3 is TGCAGTGCCAGGACTACCCAAGAGACCCAGTACTTC. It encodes CSARTTQETQYF.

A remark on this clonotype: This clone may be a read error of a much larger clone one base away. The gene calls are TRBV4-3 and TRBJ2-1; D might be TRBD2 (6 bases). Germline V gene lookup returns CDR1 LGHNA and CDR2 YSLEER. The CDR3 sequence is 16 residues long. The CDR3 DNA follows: TGCGCCAGCAGCCAAGAGCTGGACTACCCCTATAATGAGCAGTTCTTC. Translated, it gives CASSQELDYPYNEQFF.

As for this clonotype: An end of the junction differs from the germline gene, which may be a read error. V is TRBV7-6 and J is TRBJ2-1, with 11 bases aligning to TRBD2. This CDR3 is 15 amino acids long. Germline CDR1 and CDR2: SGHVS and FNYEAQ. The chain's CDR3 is CASSPTSGRYNEQPF. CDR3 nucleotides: TGTGCCAGCAGTCCAACTAGCGGGAGATACAATGAGCAGCCCTTC.

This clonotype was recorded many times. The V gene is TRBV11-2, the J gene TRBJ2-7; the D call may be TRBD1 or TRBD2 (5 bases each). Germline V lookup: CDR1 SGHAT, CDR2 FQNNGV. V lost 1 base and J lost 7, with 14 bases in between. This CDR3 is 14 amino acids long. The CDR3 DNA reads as TGTGCCAGCAGCTTAGCCGGGACCCTCGGGGAGCAGTACTTC. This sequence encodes CASSLAGTLGEQYF.

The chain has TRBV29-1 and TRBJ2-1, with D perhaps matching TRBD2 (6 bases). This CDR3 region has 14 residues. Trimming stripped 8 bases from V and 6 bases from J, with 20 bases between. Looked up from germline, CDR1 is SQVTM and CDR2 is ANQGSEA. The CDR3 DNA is TGCAGCTTAGCCCCGGGACTGCCGATCAATGAGCAGTTCTTC. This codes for CSLAPGLPINEQFF.

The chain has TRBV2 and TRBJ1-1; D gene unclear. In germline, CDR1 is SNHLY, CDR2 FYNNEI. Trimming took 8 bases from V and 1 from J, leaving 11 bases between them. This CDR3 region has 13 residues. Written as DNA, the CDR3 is TGTGCCAGCGTCGAGGGAGGGAACACTGAAGCTTTCTTT. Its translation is CASVEGGNTEAFF.

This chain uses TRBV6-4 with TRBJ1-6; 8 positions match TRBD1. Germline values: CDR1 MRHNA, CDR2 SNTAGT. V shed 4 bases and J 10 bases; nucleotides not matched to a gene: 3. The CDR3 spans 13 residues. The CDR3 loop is CASSAGGVSPLHF. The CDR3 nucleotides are TGTGCCAGCAGTGCAGGGGGCGTCTCACCCCTCCACTTT.

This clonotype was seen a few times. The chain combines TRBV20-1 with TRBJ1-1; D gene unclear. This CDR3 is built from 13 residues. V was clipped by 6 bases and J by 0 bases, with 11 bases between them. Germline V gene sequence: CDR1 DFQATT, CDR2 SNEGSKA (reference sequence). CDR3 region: CSAPKRMNTEAFF. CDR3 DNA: TGCAGTGCCCCGAAGAGGATGAACACTGAAGCTTTCTTT.

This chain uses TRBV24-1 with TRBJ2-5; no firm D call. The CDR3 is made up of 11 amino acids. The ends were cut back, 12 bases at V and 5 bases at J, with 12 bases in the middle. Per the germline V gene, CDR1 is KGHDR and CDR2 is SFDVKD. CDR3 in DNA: TGTGCCTCTCGGCTGGACGAGACCCAGTACTTC. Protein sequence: CASRLDETQYF.